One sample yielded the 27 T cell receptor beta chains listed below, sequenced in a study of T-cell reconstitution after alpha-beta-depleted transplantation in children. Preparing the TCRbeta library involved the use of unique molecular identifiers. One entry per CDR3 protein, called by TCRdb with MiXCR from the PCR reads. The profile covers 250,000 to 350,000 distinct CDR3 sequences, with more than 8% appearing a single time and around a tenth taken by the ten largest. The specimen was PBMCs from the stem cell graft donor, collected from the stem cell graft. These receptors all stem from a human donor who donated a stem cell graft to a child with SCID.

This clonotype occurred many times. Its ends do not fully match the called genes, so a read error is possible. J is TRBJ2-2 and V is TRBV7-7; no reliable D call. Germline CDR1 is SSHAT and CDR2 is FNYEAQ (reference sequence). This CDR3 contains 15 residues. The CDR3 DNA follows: TGTGCTAGCAGCTCGGTGGCAGGGAACACCGGGGAGCTGTTTTTT. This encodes CASSSVAGNTGELFF. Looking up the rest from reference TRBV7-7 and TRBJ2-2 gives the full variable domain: GAGVSQSPRYKVTKRGQDVTLRCDPISSHATLYWYQQALGQGPEFLTYFNYEAQPDKSGLPSDRFSAERPEGSISTLTIQRTEQRDSAMYRCASSSVAGNTGELFFGEGSRLTVL.

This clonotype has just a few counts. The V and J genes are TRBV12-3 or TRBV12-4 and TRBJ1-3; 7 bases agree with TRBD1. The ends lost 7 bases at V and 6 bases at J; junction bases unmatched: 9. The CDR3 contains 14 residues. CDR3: CASTLDRVENTIYF. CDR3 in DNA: TGTGCCAGCACCTTAGACAGGGTGGAAAACACCATATATTTT.

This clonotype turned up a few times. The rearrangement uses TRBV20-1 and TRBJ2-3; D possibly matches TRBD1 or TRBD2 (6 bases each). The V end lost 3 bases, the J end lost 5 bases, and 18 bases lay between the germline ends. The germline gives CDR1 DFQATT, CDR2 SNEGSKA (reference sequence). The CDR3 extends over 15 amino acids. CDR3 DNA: TGCAGTGCTAGGGCGTCTCGGGGGCCCTTAGATACGCAGTATTTT. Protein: CSARASRGPLDTQYF.

This chain's CDR3 is CATSTGGAKTEAFF. CDR3 coding DNA: TGTGCCACCAGCACAGGGGGCGCGAAGACTGAAGCTTTCTTT. This chain uses TRBV15 with TRBJ1-1, with 8 nucleotides matching TRBD1. V shed 4 bases and J 5 bases; nucleotides not matched to a gene: 6. CDR3 length: 14 residues. CDR1 is LNHNV and CDR2 is YYDKDF in the germline V gene (reference sequence).

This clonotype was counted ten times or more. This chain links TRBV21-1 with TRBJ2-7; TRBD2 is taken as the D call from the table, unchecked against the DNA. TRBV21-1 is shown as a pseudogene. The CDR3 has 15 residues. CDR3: CASSKVRAGPHEQYF. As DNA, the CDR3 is TGTGCCAGCAGCAAAGTTCGAGCGGGCCCCCACGAGCAGTACTTC.

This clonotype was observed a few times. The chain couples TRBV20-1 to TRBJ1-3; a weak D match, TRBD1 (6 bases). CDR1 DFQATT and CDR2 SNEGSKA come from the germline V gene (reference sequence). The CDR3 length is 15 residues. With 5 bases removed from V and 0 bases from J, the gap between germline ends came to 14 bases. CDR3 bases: TGCAGTGCTGTCAGGGGTCCACCCTCTGGAAACACCATATATTTT. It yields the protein CSAVRGPPSGNTIYF.

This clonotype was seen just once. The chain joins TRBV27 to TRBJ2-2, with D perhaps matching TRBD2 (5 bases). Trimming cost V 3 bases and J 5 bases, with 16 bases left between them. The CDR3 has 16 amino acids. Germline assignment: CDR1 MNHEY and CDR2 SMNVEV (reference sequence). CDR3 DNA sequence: TGTGCCAGCAGTTTGAGGGCCGCGGTTCCGACCGGGGAGCTGTTTTTT. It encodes CASSLRAAVPTGELFF.

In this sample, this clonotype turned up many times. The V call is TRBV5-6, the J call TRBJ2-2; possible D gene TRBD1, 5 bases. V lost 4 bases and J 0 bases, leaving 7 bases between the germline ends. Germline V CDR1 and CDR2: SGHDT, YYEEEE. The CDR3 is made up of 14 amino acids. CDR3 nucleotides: TGTGCCAGCAGCCGGACATCGAACACCGGGGAGCTGTTTTTT. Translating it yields CASSRTSNTGELFF.

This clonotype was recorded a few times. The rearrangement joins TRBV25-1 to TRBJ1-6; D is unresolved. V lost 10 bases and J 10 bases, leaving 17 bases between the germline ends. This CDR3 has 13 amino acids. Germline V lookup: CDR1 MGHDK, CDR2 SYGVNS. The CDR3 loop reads CATTDGLGSPLHF. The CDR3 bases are TGTGCCACCACGGACGGGTTGGGATCACCCCTCCACTTT.

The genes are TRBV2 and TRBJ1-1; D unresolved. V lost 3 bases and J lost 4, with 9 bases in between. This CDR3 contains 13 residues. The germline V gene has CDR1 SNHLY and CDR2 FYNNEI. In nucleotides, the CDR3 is TGTGCCAGCAGTGAGGAGTCTGTCACTGAAGCTTTCTTT. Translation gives CASSEESVTEAFF.

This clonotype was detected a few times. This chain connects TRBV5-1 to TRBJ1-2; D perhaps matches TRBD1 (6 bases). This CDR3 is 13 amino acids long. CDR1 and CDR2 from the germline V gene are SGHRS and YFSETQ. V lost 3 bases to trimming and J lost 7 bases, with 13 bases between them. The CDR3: CASSSSGDGGYTF. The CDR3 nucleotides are TGCGCCAGCAGCTCTTCAGGGGACGGTGGCTACACCTTC.

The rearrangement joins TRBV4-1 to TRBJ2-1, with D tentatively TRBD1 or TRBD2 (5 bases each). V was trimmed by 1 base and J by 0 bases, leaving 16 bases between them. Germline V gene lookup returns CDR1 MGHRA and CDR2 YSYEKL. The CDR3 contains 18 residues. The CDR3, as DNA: TGCGCCAGCAGCCAAGGTCTTTCGGGGACGAGCTCCTACAATGAGCAGTTCTTC. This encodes CASSQGLSGTSSYNEQFF.

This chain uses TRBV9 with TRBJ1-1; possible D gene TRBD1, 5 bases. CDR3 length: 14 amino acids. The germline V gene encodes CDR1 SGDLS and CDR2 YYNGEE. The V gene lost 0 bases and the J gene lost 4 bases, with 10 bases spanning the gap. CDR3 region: CASSVDQGPTEAFF. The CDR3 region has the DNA TGTGCCAGCAGCGTAGACCAGGGACCCACTGAAGCTTTCTTT.

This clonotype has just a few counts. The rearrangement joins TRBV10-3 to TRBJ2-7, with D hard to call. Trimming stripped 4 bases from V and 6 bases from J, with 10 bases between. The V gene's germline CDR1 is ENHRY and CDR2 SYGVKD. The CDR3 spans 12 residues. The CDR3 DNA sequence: TGTGCCATCAGTGCCCAAGGGTCCGAGCAGTACTTC. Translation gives CAISAQGSEQYF.

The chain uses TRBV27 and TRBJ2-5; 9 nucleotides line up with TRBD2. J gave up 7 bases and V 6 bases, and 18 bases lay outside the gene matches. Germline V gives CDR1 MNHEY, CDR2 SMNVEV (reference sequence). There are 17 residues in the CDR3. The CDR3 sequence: CASSTIPSGAQGGTQYF. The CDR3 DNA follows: TGTGCCAGCAGCACCATCCCTAGCGGGGCCCAAGGGGGGACCCAGTACTTC.

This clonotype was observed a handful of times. The CDR3 loop reads CASRVWIRGQDTEAFF. CDR3 sequence (DNA): TGTGCCAGCAGGGTGTGGATCAGGGGTCAGGACACTGAAGCTTTCTTT. This chain uses TRBV2 with TRBJ1-1, with D perhaps TRBD1 (6 bases). V was pared by 6 bases and J by 3 bases, with 20 bases between. This CDR3 comprises 16 residues. Per germline, CDR1 SNHLY and CDR2 FYNNEI.

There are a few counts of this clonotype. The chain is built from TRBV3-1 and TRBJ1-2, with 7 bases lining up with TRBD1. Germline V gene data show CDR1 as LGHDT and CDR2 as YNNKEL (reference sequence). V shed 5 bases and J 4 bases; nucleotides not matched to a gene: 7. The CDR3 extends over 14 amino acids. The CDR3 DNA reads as TGTGCCAGCAGCTCAACAGGGGCTCCCTATGGCTACACCTTC. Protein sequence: CASSSTGAPYGYTF.

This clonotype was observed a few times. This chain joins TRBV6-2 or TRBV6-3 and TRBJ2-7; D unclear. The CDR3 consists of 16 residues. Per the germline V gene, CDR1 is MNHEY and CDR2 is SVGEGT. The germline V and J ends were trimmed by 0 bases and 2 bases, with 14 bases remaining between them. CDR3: CASSYSMGRSTYEQYF. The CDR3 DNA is TGTGCCAGCAGTTACTCGATGGGCAGAAGTACCTACGAGCAGTACTTC.

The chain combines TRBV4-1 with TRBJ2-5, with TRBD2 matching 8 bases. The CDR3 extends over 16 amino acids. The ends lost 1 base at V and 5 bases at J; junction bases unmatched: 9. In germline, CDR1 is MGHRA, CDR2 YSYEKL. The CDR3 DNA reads TGCGCCAGCAGCCAAGTGAGACTAGCGTTCGATGAGACCCAGTACTTC. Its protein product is CASSQVRLAFDETQYF.

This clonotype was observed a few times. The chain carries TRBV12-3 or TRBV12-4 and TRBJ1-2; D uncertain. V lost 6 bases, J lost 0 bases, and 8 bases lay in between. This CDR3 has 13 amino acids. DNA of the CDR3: TGTGCCAGCAGCCCGGAGGCTAACTATGGCTACACCTTC. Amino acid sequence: CASSPEANYGYTF.

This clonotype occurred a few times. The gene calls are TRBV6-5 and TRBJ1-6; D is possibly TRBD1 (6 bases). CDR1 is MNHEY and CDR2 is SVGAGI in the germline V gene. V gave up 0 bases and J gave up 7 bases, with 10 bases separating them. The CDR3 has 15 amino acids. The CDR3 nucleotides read TGTGCCAGCAGTTACTCGAGTCAGGGGAATTCACCCCTCCACTTT. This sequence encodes CASSYSSQGNSPLHF.

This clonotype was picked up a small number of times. CDR3 DNA: TGTGCCACGGACGAGACAGGCTACACCTTC. Residues: CATDETGYTF. The chain uses TRBV12-3 or TRBV12-4 and TRBJ1-2; no reliable D call. V was shortened by 10 bases and J by 8 bases, with 11 bases between the two germline ends. This CDR3 contains 10 residues.

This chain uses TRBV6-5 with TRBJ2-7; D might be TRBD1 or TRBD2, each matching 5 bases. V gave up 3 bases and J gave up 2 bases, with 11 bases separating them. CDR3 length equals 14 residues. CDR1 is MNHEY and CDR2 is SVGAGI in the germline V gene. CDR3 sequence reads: CASSYSGLAYEQYF. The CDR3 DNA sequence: TGTGCCAGCAGTTATTCGGGGCTGGCCTACGAGCAGTACTTC.

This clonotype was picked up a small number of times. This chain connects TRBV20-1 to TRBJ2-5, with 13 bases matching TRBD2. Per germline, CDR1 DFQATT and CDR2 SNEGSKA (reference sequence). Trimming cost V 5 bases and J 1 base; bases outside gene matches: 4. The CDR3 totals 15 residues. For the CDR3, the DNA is TGCAGTGCTCTAAGGACTAGCGGGGGCCAAGAGACCCAGTACTTC. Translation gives CSALRTSGGQETQYF.

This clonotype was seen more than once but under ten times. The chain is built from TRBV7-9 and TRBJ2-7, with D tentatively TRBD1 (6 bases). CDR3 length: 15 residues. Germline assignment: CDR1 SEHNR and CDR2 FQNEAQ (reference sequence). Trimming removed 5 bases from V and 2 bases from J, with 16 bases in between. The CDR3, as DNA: TGTGCCAGCAGCCGCAAGACAGGTACCACCTACGAGCAGTACTTC. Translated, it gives CASSRKTGTTYEQYF.

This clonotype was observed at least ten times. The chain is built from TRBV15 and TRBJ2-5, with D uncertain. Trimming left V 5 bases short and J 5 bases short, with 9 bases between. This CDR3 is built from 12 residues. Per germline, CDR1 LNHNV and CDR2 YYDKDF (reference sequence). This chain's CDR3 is CATSWQLETQYF. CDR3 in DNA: TGTGCCACCAGCTGGCAATTGGAGACCCAGTACTTC. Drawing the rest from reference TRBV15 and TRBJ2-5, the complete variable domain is DAMVIQNPRYQVTQFGKPVTLSCSQTLNHNVMYWYQQKSSQAPKLLFHYYDKDFNNEADTPDNFQSRRPNTSFCFLDIRSPGLGDTAMYLCATSWQLETQYFGPGTRLLVL.

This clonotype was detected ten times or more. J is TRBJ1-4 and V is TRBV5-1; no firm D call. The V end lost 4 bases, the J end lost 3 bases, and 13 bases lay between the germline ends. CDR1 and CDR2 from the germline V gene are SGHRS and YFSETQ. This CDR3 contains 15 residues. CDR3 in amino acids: CASSREAGSNEKLFF. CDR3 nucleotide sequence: TGCGCCAGCAGCCGCGAAGCAGGCTCTAATGAAAAACTGTTTTTT. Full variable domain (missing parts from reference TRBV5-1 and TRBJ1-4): KAGVTQTPRYLIKTRGQQVTLSCSPISGHRSVSWYQQTPGQGLQFLFEYFSETQRNKGNFPGRFSGRQFSNSRSEMNVSTLELGDSALYLCASSREAGSNEKLFFGSGTQLSVL.